This TCR beta chain was observed in a study of blood T cell repertoires in COVID-19. As for the study in general: COVID-19 samples collected from the United States, Italy and Spain covered acute and convalescent phases. PBMCs, B-cell-depleted T cells, or T cells were the source of the cDNA or gDNA that made up the material.

Followed over time, Seattle patients had been enrolled while infection was active. Clones were sequenced by immunoSEQ multiplex PCR, and TCRdb holds only the in-frame ones, with some missing. The data hold roughly 210,000 clones, with approximately 80% observed a single time. This CDR3 spans 17 amino acids. CDR1 and CDR2 (germline): MGHRA, YSYEKL. V lost 2 bases and J lost 4, with 20 bases in between. The receptor was derived from a woman aged 80 or over with COVID-19, enrolled during active disease. The sample consisted of peripheral blood. The V and J genes are TRBV4-1 and TRBJ1-2, with D perhaps matching TRBD1 (5 bases). The CDR3 loop is CASSQTTLGGATYGYTF. In DNA, the CDR3 is TGCGCCAGCAGCCAAACCACGTTAGGAGGGGCTACCTATGGCTACACCTTC.